The clone carrying this TCR beta chain was detected only a few times. The sample comes from a study of blood T cell repertoires in COVID-19. Generated by immunoSEQ multiplex PCR, the TCRdb table keeps only in-frame clones and is missing some. Of tens of thousands of clones in the sample, approximately 80% are singletons; the top ten hold more than 7%. The CDR3 spans 15 residues. Germline lookup yields CDR1 SGHTS and CDR2 YDEGEE. After removal of 1 base from V and 3 bases from J, the junction contained 5 bases not matched to a gene. The V gene is TRBV5-8, the J gene TRBJ1-1, with 8 bases fitting TRBD1. The source material was peripheral blood. The receptor was derived from a man in his 60s with acute or convalescent COVID-19. The CDR3 region is CASSLFQGADTEAFF. The CDR3 nucleotides read TGTGCCAGCAGCTTGTTCCAGGGGGCGGACACTGAAGCTTTCTTT. Full variable domain (missing parts from reference TRBV5-8 and TRBJ1-1): EAGVTQSPTHLIKTRGQQATLRCSPISGHTSVYWYQQALGLGLQFLLWYDEGEERNRGNFPPRFSGRQFPNYSSELNVNALELEDSALYLCASSLFQGADTEAFFGQGTRLTVV.